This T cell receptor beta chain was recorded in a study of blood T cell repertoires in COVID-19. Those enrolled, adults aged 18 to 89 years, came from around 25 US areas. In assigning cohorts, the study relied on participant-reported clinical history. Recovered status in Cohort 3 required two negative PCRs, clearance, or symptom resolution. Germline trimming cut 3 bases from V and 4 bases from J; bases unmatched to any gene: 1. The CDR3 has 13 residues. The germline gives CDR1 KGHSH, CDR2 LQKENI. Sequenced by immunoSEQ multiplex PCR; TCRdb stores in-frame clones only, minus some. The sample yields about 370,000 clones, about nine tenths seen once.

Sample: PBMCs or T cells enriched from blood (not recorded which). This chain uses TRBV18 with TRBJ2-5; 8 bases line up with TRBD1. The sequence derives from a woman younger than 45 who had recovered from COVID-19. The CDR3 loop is CASSPTGAETQYF. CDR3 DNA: TGTGCCAGCTCACCGACAGGGGCAGAGACCCAGTACTTC.